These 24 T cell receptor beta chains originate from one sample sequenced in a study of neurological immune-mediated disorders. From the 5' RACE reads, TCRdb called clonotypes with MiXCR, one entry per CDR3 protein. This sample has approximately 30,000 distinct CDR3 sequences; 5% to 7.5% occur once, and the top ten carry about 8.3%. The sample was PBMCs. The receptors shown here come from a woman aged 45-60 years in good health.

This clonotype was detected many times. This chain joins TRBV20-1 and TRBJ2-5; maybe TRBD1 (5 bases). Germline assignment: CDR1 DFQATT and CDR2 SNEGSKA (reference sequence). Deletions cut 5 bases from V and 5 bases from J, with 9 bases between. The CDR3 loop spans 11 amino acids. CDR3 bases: TGCAGTGCTTTGAAGGGGGAGACCCAGTACTTC. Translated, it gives CSALKGETQYF.

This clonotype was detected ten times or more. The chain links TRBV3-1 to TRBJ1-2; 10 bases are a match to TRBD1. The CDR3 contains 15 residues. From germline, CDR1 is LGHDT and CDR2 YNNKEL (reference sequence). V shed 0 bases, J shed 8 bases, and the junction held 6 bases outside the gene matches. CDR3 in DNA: TGTGCCAGCAGCCAAGATTGGACAGGGGGAAAAGGCTACACCTTC. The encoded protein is CASSQDWTGGKGYTF. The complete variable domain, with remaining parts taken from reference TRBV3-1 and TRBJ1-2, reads DTAVSQTPKYLVTQMGNDKSIKCEQNLGHDTMYWYKQDSKKFLKIMFSYNNKELIINETVPNRFSPKSPDKAHLNLHINSLELGDSAVYFCASSQDWTGGKGYTFGSGTRLTVV.

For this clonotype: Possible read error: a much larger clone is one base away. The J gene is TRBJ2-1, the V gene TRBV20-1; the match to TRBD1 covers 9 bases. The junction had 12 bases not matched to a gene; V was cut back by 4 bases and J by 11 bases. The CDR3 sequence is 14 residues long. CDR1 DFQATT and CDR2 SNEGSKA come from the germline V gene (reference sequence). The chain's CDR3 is CSAIPGQGLNKQFF. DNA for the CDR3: TGCAGTGCTATCCCGGGACAGGGTCTTAATAAGCAGTTCTTC.

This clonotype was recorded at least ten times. The CDR3 spells CASSLDARYEQYF. The CDR3 DNA reads as TGTGCCAGCAGCTTAGACGCCCGCTACGAGCAGTACTTC. The chain recombines TRBV7-2 with TRBJ2-7; D uncertain. The CDR3 length is 13 residues. Germline V gene lookup returns CDR1 SGHTA and CDR2 FQGNSA. V dropped 1 base and J dropped 3 bases, with 7 bases sitting between them.

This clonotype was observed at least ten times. The DNA for the CDR3 is TGTGCCAGCAGCATCAGACCCCTCAAGGGAAACATTCAGTACTTC. This encodes CASSIRPLKGNIQYF. The chain has TRBV3-1 and TRBJ2-4; D is undetermined. V was clipped by 5 bases and J by 6 bases, with 17 bases between them. The length of the CDR3 is 15 residues. Germline CDR1 is LGHDT and CDR2 is YNNKEL (reference sequence).

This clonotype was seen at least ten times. As DNA, the CDR3 is TGCAGCGCCGTCCGACAGGAGACCACAGATACGCAGTATTTT. Encoded protein: CSAVRQETTDTQYF. The J gene is TRBJ2-3, the V gene TRBV29-1; perhaps TRBD1 as D (6 bases). This CDR3 has 14 residues. CDR1 is SQVTM and CDR2 is ANQGSEA in the germline V gene. Trimming took 7 bases from V and 2 from J, leaving 16 bases between them.

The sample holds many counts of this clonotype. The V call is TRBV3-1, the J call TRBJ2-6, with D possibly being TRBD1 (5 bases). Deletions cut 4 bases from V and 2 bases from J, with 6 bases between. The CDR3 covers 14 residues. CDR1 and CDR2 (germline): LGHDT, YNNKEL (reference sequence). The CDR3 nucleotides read TGTGCCAGCAGCCTCAGGGCTGGGGCCAACGTCCTGACTTTC. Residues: CASSLRAGANVLTF.

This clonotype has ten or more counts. The CDR3 nucleotides are TGTGCCAGCAGTTACGGACTAGCGTTCGCGAACACCGGGGAGCTGTTTTTT. It specifies CASSYGLAFANTGELFF. This chain joins TRBV6-2 or TRBV6-3 and TRBJ2-2, with 9 bases identical to TRBD2. Looked up from germline, CDR1 is MNHEY and CDR2 is SVGEGT. The CDR3 is made up of 17 amino acids. V was clipped by 2 bases and J by 0 bases; unmatched bases: 4.

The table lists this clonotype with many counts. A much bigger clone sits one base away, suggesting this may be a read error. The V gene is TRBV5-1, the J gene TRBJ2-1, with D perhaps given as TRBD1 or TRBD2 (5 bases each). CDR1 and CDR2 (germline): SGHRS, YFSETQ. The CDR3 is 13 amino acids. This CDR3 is CASSTGPNNKQFF. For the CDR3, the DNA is TGCGCCAGCAGCACGGGACCGAACAATAAGCAGTTCTTC.

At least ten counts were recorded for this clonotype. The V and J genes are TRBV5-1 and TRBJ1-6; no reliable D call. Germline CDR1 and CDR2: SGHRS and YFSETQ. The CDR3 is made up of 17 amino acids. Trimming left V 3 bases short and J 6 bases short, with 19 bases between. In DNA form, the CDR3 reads TGCGCCAGCAGCTACTACCCTCTTGGGGAGGCTAATTCACCCCTCCACTTT. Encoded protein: CASSYYPLGEANSPLHF. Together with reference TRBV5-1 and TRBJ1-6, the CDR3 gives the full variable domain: KAGVTQTPRYLIKTRGQQVTLSCSPISGHRSVSWYQQTPGQGLQFLFEYFSETQRNKGNFPGRFSGRQFSNSRSEMNVSTLELGDSALYLCASSYYPLGEANSPLHFGNGTRLTVT.

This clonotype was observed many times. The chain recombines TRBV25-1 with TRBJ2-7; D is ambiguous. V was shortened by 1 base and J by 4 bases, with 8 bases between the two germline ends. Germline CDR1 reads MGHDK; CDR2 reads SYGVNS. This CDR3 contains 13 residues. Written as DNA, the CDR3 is TGTGCCAGCAGTGAATCCCCTCATTACGAGCAGTACTTC. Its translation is CASSESPHYEQYF.

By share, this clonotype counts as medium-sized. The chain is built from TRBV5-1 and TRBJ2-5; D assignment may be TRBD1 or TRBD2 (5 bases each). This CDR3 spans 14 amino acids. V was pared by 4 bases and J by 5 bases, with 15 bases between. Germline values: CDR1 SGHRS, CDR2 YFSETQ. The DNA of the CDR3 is TGCGCCAGCAGCCGGGGCCAAATTTCGGAGACCCAGTACTTC. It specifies CASSRGQISETQYF.

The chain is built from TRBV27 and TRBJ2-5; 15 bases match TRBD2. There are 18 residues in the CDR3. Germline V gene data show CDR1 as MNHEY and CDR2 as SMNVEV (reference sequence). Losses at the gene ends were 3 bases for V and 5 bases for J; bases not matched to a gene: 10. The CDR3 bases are TGTGCCAGCAGTTTCTCCGGGACTAGCGGGAGGTTTGCGGAGACCCAGTACTTC. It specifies CASSFSGTSGRFAETQYF.

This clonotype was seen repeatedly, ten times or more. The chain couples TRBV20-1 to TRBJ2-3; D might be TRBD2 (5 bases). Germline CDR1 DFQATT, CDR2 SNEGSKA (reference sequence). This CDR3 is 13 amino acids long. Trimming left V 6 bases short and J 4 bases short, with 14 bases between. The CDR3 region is CSAVEGPADTQYF. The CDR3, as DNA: TGCAGTGCCGTCGAGGGTCCCGCAGATACGCAGTATTTT.

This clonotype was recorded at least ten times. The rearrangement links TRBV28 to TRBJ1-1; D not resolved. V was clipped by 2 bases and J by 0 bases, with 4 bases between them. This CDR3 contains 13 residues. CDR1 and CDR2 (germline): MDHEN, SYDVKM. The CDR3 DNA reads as TGTGCCAGCAGTTTAGTTTTGAACACTGAAGCTTTCTTT. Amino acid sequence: CASSLVLNTEAFF.

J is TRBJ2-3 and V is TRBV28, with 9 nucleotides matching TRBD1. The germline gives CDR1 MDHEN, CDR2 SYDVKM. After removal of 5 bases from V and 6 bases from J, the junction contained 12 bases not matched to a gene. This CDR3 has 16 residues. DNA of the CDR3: TGTGCCAGCAGTGGAATCGGGACAGGGCTTACCGATACGCAGTATTTT. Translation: CASSGIGTGLTDTQYF.

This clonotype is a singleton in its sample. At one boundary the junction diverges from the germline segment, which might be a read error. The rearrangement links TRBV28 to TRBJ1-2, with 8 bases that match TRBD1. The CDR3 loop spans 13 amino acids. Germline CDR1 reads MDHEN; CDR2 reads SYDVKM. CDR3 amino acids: CAISPAGQGSYTF. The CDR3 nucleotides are TGTGCCATCAGTCCAGCCGGACAGGGATCCTACACCTTC.

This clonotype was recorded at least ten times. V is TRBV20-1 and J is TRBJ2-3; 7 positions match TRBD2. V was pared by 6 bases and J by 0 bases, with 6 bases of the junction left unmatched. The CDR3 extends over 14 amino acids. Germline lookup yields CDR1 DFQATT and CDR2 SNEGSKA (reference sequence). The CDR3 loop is CSAGGRLSTDTQYF. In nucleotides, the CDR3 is TGCAGTGCCGGGGGGAGGCTTAGCACAGATACGCAGTATTTT.

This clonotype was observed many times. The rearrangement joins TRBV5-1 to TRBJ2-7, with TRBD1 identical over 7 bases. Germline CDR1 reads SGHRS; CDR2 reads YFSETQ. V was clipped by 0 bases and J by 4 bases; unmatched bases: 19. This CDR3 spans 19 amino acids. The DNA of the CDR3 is TGCGCCAGCAGCTTGGAGGGGCCGGGACAGAGTTTAATCAATTACGAGCAGTACTTC. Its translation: CASSLEGPGQSLINYEQYF.

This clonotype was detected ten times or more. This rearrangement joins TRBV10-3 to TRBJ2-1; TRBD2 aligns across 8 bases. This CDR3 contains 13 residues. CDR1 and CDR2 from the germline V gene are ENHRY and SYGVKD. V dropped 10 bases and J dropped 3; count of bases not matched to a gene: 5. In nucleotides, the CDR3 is TGTGCCACGCGGGGGGTCGGCTACAATGAGCAGTTCTTC. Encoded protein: CATRGVGYNEQFF.

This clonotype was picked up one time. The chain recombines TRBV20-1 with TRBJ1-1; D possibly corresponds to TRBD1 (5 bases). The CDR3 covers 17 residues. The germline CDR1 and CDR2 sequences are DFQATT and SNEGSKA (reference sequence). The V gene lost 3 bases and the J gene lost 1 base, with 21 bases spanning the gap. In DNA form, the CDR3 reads TGCAGTGCTAGGGGGACCGTGTCGGCACCCCAGAACACTGAAGCTTTCTTT. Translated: CSARGTVSAPQNTEAFF.

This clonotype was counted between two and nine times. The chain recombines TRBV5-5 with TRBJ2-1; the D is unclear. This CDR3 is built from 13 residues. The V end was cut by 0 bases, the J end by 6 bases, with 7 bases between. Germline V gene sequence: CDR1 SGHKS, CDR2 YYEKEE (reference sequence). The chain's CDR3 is CASSLAAINEQFF. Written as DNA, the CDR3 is TGTGCCAGCAGCTTGGCAGCGATCAATGAGCAGTTCTTC.

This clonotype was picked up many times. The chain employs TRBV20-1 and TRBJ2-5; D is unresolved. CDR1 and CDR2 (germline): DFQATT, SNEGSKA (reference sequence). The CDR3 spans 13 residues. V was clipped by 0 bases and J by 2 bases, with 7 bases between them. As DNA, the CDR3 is TGCAGTGCTAGAGATTCGTTTCAAGAGACCCAGTACTTC. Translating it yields CSARDSFQETQYF.

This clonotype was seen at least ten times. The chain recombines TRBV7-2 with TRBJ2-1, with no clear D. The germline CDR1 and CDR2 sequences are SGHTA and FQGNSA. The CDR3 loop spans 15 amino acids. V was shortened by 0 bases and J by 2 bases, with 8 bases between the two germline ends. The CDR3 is CASSLATHPYNEQFF. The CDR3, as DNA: TGTGCCAGCAGCTTAGCGACCCACCCCTACAATGAGCAGTTCTTC.